The present T cell receptor (beta chain) was sequenced within a study of control samples from healthy donors and cancer patients. Germline V CDR1 and CDR2: LNHDA, SQIVND (reference sequence). After removal of 5 bases from V and 10 bases from J, the junction contained 6 bases not matched to a gene. The CDR3 is 13 residues long. The assay was immunoSEQ multiplex PCR, and TCRdb's table has in-frame clones only and misses some. This table holds some 130,000 clones, roughly 90% found once. Input material: blood. The receptor comes from a woman in her forties or fifties in good health. V is TRBV19 and J is TRBJ1-1; TRBD1 agrees at 11 bases. CDR3 region: CASSVAGQGGAFF. DNA of the CDR3: TGTGCCAGTAGTGTCGCGGGACAGGGGGGAGCTTTCTTT.